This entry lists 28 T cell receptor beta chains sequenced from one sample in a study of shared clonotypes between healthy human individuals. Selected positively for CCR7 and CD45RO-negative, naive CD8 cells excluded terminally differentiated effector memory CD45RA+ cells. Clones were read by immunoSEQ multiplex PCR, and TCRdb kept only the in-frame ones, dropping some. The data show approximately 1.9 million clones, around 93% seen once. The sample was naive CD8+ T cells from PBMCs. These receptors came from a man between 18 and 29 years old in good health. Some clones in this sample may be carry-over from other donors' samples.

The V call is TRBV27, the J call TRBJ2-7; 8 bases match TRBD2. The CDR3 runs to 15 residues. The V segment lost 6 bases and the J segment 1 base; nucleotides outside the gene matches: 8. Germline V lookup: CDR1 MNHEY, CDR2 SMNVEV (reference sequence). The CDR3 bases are TGTGCCAGCAGAGGAGCGGGAGCCTCGTCCTACGAGCAGTACTTC. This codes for CASRGAGASSYEQYF.

CDR3 bases: TGTGCCAGCAGTTTCCGGGGGCTTAACTATGGCTACACCTTC. Translated, it gives CASSFRGLNYGYTF. V usage is TRBV28 and J usage is TRBJ1-2; perhaps TRBD1 as D (6 bases). Trimming took off 3 bases at V and 1 base at J, with 9 bases between the two ends. The CDR3 contains 14 residues. Germline loops: CDR1 MDHEN, CDR2 SYDVKM.

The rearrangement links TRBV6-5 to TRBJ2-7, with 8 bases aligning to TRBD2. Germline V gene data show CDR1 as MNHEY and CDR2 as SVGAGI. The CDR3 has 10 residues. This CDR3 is CSSGGDEQYF. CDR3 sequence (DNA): TGTTCCTCCGGGGGGGACGAGCAGTACTTC.

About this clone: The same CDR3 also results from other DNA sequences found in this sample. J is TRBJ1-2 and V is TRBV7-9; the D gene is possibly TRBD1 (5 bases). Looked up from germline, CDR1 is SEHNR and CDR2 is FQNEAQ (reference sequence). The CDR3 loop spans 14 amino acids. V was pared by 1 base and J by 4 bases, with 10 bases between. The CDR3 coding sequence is TGTGCCAGCAGCTTAGTTGGGCAGGGCTATGGCTACACCTTC. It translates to CASSLVGQGYGYTF.

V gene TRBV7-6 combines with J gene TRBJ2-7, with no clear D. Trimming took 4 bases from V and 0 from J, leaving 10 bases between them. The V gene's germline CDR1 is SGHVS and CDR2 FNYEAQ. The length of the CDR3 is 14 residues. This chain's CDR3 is CASSSWTTSYEQYF. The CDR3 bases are TGTGCCAGCAGCTCCTGGACCACCTCCTACGAGCAGTACTTC.

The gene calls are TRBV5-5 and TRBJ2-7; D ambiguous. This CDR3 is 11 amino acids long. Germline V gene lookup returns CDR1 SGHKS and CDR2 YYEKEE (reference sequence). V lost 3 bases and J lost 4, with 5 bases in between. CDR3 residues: CASSSLYEQYF. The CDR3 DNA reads TGTGCCAGCAGCTCCCTTTACGAGCAGTACTTC.

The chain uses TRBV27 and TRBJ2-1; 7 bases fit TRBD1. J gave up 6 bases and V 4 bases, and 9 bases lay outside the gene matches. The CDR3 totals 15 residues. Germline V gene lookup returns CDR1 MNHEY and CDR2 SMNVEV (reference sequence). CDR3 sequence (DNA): TGTGCCAGCAGTTGGGGACAGCAGTCCGGCAATGAGCAGTTCTTC. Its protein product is CASSWGQQSGNEQFF.

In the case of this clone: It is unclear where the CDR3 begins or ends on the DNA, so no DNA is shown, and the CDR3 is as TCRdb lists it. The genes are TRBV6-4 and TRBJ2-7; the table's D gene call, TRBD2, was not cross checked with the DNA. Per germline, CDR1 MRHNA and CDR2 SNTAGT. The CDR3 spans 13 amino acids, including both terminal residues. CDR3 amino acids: CASSDFRGGEQYF.

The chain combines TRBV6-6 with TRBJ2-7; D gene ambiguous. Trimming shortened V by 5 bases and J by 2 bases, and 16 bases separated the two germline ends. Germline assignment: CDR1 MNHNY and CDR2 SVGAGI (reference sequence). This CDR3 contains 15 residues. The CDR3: CASSLPGLGTYEQYF. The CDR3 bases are TGTGCCAGCAGTCTTCCGGGCTTAGGAACCTACGAGCAGTACTTC.

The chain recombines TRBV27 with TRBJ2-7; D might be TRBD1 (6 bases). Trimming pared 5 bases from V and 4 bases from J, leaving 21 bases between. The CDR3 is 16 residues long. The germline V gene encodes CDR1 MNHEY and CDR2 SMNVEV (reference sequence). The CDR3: CASSLTKQGRQYEQYF. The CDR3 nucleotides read TGTGCCAGCAGTCTCACAAAACAGGGTAGGCAGTACGAGCAGTACTTC.

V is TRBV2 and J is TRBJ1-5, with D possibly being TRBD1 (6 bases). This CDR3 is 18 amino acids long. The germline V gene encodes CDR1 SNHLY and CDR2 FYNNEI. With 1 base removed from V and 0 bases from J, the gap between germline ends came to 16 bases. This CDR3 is CASSEVGQGVYSNQPQHF. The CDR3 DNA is TGTGCCAGCAGTGAAGTGGGACAAGGGGTATATAGCAATCAGCCCCAGCATTTT.

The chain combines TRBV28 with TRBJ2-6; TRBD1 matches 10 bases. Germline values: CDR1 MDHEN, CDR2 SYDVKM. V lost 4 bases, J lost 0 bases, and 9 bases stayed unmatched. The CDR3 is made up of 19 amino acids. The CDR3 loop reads CASSSPPGQGPSGANVLTF. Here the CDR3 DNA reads TGTGCCAGCAGTTCCCCCCCGGGACAGGGGCCCTCTGGGGCCAACGTCCTGACTTTC.

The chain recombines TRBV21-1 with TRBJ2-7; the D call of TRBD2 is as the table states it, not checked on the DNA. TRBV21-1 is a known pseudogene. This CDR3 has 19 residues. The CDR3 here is CASSKGGGRVCPSLYEQYF. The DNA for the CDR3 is TGTGCCAGCAGCAAAGGAGGCGGGAGGGTGTGTCCTTCCCTCTACGAGCAGTACTTC.

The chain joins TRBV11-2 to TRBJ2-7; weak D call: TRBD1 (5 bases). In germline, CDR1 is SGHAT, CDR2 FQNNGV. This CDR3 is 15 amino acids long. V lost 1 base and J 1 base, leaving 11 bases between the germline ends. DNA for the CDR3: TGTGCCAGCAGCTTAGTACCAGGGAAGTCCTACGAGCAGTACTTC. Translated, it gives CASSLVPGKSYEQYF.

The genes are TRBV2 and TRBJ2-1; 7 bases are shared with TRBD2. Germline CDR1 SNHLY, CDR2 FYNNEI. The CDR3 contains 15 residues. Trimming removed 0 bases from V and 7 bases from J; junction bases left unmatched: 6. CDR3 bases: TGTGCCAGCAGTGAAGCGGGAGGAGCGGGGAATGAGCAGTTCTTC. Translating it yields CASSEAGGAGNEQFF.

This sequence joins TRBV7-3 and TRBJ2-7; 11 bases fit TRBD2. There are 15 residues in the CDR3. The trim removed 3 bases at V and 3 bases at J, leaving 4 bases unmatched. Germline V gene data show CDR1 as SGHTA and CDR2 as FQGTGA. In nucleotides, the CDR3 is TGTGCCAGCAGCTTCACTAGCGGGAGTATCTACGAGCAGTACTTC. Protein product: CASSFTSGSIYEQYF.

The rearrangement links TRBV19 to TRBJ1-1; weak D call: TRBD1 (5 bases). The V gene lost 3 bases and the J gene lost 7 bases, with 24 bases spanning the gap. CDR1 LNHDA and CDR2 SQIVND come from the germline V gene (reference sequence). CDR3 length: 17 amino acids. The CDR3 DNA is TGTGCCAGTAGTATTAGGGGAGGGCAGGGTGGCCACCTTGAAGCTTTCTTT. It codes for CASSIRGGQGGHLEAFF.

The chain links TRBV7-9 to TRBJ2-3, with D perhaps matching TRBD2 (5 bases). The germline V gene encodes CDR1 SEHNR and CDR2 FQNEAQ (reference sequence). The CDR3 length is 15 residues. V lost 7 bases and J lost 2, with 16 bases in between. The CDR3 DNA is TGTGCCAGCATACCTGGCGGGCGGTCCACAGATACGCAGTATTTT. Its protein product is CASIPGGRSTDTQYF.

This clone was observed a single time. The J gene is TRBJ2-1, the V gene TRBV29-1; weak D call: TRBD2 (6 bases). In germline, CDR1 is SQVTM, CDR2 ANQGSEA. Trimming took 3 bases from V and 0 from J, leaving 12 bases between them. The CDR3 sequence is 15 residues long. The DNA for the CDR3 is TGCAGCGTTGAGGGGGGACCGTACTCCTACAATGAGCAGTTCTTC. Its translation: CSVEGGPYSYNEQFF.

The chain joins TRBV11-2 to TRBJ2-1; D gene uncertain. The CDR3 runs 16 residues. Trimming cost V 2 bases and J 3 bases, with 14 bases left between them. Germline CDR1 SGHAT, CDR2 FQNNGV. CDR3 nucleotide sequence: TGTGCCAGCAGCTTAAGGTTGGACCCGGTCTACAATGAGCAGTTCTTC. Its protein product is CASSLRLDPVYNEQFF. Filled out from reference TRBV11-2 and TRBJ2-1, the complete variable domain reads EAGVAQSPRYKIIEKRQSVAFWCNPISGHATLYWYQQILGQGPKLLIQFQNNGVVDDSQLPKDRFSAERLKGVDSTLKIQPAKLEDSAVYLCASSLRLDPVYNEQFFGPGTRLTVL.

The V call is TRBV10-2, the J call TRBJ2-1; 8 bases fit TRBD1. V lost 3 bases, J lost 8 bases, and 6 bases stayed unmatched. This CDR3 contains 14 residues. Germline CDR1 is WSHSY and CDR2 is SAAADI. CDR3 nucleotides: TGCGCCAGCAGTGATGGTACAGGGGGATATGAGCAGTTCTTC. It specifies CASSDGTGGYEQFF.

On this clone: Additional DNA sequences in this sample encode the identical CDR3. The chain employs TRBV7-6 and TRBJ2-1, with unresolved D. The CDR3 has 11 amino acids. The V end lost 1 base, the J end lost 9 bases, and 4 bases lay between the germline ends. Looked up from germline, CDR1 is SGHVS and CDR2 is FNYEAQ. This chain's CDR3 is CASSLGGEQFF. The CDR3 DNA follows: TGTGCCAGCAGCTTAGGGGGTGAGCAGTTCTTC.

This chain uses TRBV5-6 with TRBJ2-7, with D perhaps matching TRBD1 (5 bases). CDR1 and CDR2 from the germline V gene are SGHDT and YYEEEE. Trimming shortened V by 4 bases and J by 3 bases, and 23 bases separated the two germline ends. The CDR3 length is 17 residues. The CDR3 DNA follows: TGTGCCAGCAGCCAGGAAGGATCCGCGGAAGGGGACTACGAGCAGTACTTC. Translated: CASSQEGSAEGDYEQYF.

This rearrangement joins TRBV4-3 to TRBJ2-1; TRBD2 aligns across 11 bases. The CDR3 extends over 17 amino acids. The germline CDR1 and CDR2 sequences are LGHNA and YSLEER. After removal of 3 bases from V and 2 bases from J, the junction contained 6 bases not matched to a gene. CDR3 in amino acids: CASSQSSGRAAYNEQFF. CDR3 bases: TGCGCCAGCAGCCAGAGTAGCGGGAGGGCCGCCTACAATGAGCAGTTCTTC.

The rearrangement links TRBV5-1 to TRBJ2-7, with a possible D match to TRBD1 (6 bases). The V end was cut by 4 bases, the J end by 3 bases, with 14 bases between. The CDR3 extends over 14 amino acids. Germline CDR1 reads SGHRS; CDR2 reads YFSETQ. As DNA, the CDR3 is TGCGCCAGCAGCACGTGGGACACCGGCTACGAGCAGTACTTC. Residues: CASSTWDTGYEQYF.

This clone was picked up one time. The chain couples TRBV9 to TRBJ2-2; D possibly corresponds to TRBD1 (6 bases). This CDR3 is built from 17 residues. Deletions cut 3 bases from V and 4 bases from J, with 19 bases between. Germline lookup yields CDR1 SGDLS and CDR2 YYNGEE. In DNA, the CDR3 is TGTGCCAGCAGCGCCCCTTCGGGACAACCCTTCACCGGGGAGCTGTTTTTT. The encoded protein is CASSAPSGQPFTGELFF.

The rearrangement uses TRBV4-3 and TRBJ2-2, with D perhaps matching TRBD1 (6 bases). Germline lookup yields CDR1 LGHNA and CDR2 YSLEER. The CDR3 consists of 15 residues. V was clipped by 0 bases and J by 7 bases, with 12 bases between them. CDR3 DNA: TGCGCCAGCAGCCAAGACAGGGGCATTAGCGGGGAGCTGTTTTTT. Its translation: CASSQDRGISGELFF.

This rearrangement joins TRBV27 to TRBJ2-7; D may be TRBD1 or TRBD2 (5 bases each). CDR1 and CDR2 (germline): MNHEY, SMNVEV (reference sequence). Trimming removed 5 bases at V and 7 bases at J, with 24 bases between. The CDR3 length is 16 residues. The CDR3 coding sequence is TGTGCCAGCAGTCCCCTCTTAACATTAAATTGGGGGGAGCAGTACTTC. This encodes CASSPLLTLNWGEQYF.